The T cell receptor beta chain described here comes from a study of blood T cell repertoires in COVID-19. The table came from immunoSEQ multiplex PCR; TCRdb's copy has only in-frame clones and leaves some out. The table lists 400,000 or so clones, around nine tenths of them singletons. Between the trimmed V and J ends, which lost 6 bases and 10 bases, there was a span of 13 bases. CDR1 and CDR2 (germline): SGHTA, FQGNSA. There are 13 residues in the CDR3. This clone came up once. V and J are TRBV7-2 and TRBJ1-6, with D tentatively TRBD1 (5 bases). This clonotype originated in a human donor in a cohort sampled during active COVID-19. The specimen sequenced was peripheral blood. CDR3 in amino acids: CASRTGGESPLHF. CDR3 bases: TGTGCCAGCAGAACCGGGGGGGAGTCACCCCTCCACTTT.